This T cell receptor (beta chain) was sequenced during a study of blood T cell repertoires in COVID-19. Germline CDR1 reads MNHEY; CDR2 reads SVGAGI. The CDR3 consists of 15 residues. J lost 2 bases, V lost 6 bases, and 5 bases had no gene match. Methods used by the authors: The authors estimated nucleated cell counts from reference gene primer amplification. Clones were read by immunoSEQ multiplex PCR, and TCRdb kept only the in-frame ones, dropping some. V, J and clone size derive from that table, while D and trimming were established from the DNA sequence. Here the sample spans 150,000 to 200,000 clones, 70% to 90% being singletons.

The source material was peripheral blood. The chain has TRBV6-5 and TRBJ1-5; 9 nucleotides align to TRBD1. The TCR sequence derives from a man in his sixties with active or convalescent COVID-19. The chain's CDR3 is CASSTGGSGNQPQHF. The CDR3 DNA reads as TGTGCCAGCAGCACAGGGGGCTCGGGCAATCAGCCCCAGCATTTT.